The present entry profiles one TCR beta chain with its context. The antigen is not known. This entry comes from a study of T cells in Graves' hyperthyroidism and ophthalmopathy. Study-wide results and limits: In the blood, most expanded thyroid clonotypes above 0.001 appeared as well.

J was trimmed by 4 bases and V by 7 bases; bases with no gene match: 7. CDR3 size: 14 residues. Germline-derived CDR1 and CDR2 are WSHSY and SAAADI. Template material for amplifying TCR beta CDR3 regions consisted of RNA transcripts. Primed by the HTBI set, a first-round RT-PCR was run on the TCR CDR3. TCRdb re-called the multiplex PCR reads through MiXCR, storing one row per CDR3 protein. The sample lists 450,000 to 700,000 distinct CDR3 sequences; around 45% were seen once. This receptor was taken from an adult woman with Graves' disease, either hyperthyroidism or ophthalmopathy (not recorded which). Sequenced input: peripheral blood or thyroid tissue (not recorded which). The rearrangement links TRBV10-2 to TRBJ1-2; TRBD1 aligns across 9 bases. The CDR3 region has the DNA TGCGCCAGCACCACGACAGGGGGTTCCTATGGCTACACCTTC. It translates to CASTTTGGSYGYTF.